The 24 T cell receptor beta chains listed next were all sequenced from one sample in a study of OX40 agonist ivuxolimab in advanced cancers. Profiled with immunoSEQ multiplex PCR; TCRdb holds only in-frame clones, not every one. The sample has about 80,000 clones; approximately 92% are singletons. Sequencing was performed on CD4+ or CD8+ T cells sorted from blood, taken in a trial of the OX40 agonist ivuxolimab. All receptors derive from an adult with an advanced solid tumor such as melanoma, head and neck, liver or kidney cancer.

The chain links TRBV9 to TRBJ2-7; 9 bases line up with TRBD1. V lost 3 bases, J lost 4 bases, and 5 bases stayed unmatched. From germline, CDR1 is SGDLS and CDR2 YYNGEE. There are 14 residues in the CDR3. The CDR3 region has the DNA TGTGCCAGCAGCGGACAGGGGGTGGGGTACGAGCAGTACTTC. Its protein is CASSGQGVGYEQYF. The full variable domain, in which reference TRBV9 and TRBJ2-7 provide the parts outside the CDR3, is DSGVTQTPKHLITATGQRVTLRCSPRSGDLSVYWYQQSLDQGLQFLIQYYNGEERAKGNILERFSAQQFPDLHSELNLSSLELGDSALYFCASSGQGVGYEQYFGPGTRLTVT.

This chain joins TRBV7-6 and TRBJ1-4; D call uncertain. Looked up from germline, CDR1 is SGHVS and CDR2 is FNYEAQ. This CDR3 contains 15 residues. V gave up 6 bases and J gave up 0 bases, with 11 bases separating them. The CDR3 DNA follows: TGTGCCAGCAGTTTACCGGGCTCAACTAATGAAAAACTGTTTTTT. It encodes CASSLPGSTNEKLFF. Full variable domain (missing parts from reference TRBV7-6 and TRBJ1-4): GAGVSQSPRYKVTKRGQDVALRCDPISGHVSLYWYRQALGQGPEFLTYFNYEAQQDKSGLPNDRFSAERPEGSISTLTIQRTEQRDSAMYRCASSLPGSTNEKLFFGSGTQLSVL.

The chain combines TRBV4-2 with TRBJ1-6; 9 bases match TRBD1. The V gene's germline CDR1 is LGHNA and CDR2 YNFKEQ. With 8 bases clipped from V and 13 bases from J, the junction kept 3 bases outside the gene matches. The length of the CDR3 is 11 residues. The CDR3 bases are TGTGCCAGCGGGGACAGGGCGCCCCTCCACTTT. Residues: CASGDRAPLHF.

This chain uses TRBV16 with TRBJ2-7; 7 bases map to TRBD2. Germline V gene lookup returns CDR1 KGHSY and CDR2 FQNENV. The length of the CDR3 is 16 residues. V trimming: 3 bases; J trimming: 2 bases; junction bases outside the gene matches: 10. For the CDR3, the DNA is TGTGCCAGCAGCCATGTCAGCGGGGAAAAGCCCTACGAGCAGTACTTC. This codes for CASSHVSGEKPYEQYF.

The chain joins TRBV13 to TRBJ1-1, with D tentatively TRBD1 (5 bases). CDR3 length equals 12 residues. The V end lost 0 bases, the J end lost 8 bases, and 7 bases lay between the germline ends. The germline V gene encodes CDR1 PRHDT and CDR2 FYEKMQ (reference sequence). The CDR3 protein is CASSLGTEEAFF. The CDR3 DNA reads TGTGCCAGCAGCTTAGGGACAGAGGAAGCTTTCTTT.

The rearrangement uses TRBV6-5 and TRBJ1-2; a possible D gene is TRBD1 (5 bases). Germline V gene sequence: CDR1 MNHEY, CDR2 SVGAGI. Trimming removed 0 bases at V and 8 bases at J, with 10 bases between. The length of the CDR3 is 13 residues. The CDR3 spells CASSYSTGGGYTF. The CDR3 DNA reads TGTGCCAGCAGTTACTCTACAGGAGGCGGCTACACCTTC.

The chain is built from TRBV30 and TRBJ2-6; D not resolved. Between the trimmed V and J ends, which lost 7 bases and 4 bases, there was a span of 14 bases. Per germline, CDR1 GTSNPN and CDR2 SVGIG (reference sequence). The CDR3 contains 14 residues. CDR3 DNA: TGTGCCTCAGGCCGATTTGGGGGGGCCAACGTCCTGACTTTC. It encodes CASGRFGGANVLTF. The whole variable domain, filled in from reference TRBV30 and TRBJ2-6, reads SQTIHQWPATLVQPVGSPLSLECTVEGTSNPNLYWYRQAAGRGLQLLFYSVGIGQISSEVPQNLSASRPQDRQFILSSKKLLLSDSGFYLCASGRFGGANVLTFGAGSRLTVL.

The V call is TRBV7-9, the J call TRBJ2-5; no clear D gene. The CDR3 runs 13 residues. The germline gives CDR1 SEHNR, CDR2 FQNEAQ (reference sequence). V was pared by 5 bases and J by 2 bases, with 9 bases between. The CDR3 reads CASSPESQETQYF. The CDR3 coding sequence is TGTGCCAGCAGCCCCGAATCTCAAGAGACCCAGTACTTC. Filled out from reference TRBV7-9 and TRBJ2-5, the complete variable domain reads DTGVSQNPRHKITKRGQNVTFRCDPISEHNRLYWYRQTLGQGPEFLTYFQNEAQLEKSRLLSDRFSAERPKGSFSTLEIQRTEQGDSAMYLCASSPESQETQYFGPGTRLLVL.

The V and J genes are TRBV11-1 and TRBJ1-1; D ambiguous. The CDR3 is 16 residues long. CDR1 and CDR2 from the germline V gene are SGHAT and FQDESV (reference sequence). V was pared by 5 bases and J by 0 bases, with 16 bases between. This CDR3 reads CASSPLGGILNTEAFF. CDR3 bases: TGTGCCAGCAGCCCCCTAGGCGGTATCTTGAACACTGAAGCTTTCTTT.

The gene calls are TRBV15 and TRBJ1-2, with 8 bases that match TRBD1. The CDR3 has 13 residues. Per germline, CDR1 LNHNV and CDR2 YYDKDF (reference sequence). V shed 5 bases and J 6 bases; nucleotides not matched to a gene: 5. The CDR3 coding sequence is TGTGCCACCAGCGAGACAGGGGACAATGGCTACACCTTC. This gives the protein CATSETGDNGYTF.

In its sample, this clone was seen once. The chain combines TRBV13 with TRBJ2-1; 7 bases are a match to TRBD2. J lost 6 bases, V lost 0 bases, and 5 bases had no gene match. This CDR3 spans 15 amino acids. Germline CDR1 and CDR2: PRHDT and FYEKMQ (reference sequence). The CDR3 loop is CASSLGLWGGNEQFF. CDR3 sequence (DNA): TGTGCCAGCAGCTTAGGCCTTTGGGGGGGCAATGAGCAGTTCTTC.

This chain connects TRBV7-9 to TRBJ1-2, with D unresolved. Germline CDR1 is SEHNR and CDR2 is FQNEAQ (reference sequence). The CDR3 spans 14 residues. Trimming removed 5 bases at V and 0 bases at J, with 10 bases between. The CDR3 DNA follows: TGTGCCAGCAGCCCGGGAGGCCCTAACTATGGCTACACCTTC. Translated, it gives CASSPGGPNYGYTF.

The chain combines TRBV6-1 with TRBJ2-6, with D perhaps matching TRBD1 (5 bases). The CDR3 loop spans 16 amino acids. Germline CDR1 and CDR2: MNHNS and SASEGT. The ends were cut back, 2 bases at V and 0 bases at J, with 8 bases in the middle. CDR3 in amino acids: CASSETTGSGANVLTF. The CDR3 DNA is TGTGCCAGCAGTGAAACAACAGGCTCTGGGGCCAACGTCCTGACTTTC.

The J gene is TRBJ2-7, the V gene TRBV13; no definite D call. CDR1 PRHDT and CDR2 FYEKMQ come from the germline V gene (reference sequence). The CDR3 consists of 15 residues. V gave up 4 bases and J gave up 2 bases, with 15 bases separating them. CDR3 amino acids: CASSSTGSQAYEQYF. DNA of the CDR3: TGTGCCAGCAGCTCTACGGGCAGCCAAGCCTACGAGCAGTACTTC. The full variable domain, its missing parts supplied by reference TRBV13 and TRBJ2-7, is AAGVIQSPRHLIKEKRETATLKCYPIPRHDTVYWYQQGPGQDPQFLISFYEKMQSDKGSIPDRFSAQQFSDYHSELNMSSLELGDSALYFCASSSTGSQAYEQYFGPGTRLTVT.

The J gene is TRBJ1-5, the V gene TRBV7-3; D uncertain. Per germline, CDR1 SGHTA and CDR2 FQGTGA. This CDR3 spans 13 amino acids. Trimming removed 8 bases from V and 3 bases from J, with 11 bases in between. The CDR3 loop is CASDPINNQPQHF. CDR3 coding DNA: TGTGCCAGCGACCCGATAAACAATCAGCCCCAGCATTTT.

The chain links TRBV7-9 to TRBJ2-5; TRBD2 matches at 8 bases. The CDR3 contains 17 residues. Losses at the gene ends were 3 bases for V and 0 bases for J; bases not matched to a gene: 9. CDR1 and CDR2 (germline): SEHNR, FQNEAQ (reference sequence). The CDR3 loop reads CASSFIERGGNQETQYF. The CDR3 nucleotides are TGTGCCAGCAGCTTTATTGAGCGCGGGGGGAACCAAGAGACCCAGTACTTC.

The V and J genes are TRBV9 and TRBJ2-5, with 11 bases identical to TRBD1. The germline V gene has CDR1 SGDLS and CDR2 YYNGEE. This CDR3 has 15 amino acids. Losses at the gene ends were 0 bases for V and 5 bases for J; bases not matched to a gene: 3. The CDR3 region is CASSVAGQGAETQYF. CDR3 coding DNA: TGTGCCAGCAGCGTAGCTGGACAGGGGGCCGAGACCCAGTACTTC.

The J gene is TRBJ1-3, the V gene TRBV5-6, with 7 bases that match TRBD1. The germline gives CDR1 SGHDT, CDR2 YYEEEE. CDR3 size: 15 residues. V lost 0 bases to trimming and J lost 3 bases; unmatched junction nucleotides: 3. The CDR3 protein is CASSLDRGGGNTIYF. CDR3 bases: TGTGCCAGCAGCTTGGACAGGGGAGGTGGAAACACCATATATTTT.

The CDR3, as DNA: TGTGCCAGCAGTGAAGTAGGGGGTAGCTCCTACAATGAGCAGTTCTTC. This sequence encodes CASSEVGGSSYNEQFF. The chain joins TRBV25-1 to TRBJ2-1; D possibly corresponds to TRBD1 (6 bases). Between the trimmed V and J ends, which lost 2 bases and 0 bases, there was a span of 11 bases. Germline V lookup: CDR1 MGHDK, CDR2 SYGVNS. The CDR3 is 16 residues long.

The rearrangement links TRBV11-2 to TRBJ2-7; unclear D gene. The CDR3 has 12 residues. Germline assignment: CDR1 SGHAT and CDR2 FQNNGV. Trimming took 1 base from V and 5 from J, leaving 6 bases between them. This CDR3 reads CASSLGVHEQYF. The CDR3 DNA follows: TGTGCCAGCAGCTTAGGGGTCCACGAGCAGTACTTC. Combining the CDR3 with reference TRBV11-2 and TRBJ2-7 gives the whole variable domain EAGVAQSPRYKIIEKRQSVAFWCNPISGHATLYWYQQILGQGPKLLIQFQNNGVVDDSQLPKDRFSAERLKGVDSTLKIQPAKLEDSAVYLCASSLGVHEQYFGPGTRLTVT.

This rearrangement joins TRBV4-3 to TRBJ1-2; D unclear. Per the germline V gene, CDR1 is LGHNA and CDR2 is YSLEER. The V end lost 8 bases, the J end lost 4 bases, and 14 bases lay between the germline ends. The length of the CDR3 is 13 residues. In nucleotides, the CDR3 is TGCGCCAGCTCTCCTGAATCAGCCTATGGCTACACCTTC. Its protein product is CASSPESAYGYTF.

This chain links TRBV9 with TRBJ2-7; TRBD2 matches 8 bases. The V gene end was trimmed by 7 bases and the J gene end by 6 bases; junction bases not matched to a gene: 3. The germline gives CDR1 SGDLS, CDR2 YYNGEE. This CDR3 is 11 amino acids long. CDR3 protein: CASGSGVEQYF. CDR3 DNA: TGTGCCAGCGGTAGCGGGGTCGAGCAGTACTTC.

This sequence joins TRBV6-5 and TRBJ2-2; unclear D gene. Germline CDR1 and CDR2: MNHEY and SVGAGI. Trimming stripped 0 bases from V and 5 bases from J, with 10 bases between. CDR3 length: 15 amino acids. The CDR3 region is CASSYSTSGTGELFF. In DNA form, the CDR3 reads TGTGCCAGCAGTTACTCGACATCTGGTACCGGGGAGCTGTTTTTT.

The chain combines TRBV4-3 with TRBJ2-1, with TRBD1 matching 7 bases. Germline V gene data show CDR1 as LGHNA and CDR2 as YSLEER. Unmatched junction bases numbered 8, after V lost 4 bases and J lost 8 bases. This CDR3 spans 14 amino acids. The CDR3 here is CASSPSDRADEQFF. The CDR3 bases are TGCGCCAGCAGCCCCTCTGACAGGGCGGATGAGCAGTTCTTC.